This T cell receptor (beta chain) was identified during a study of blood T cell repertoires in COVID-19 (dated by TCRdb to 2018 to 2021). Concerning the study at large: Samples covering the acute and convalescent phases of COVID-19 were provided by collaborators in the United States, Italy and Spain. Where available, HLA class I and class II types were obtained from metadata supplied by the sample provider rather than from assay-based typing. Subjects who had been exposed to COVID-19, were actively infected with it, or had recovered from it provided the deeply sampled blood TCRbeta repertoires that made up the dataset. Nearly every sample came with metadata listing a de-identified subject ID, COVID-19 status, age in years and sex. The material from the prospective study consisted of cDNA or gDNA derived from T cells, B-cell-depleted T cells, or PBMCs. The samples were drawn from two sources: the first 160 participants of the ongoing ImmuneRACE study, and fewer than 1,500 subjects contributed by 6 global collaborators. The repertoires were released in a freely available public database intended as a resource for research on the immune response to SARS-CoV-2.

TCRbeta CDR3 regions were amplified from genomic DNA using the immunoSEQ Assay, a bias-controlled multiplex PCR. The source study handled its data this way. Nucleated cell counts per sample were estimated from amplification of reference gene primers within the assay. To quantify the absolute abundance of each unique TCRbeta CDR3 rearrangement, sequence reads were collapsed and filtered. Productive Simpson clonality was computed per sample as the square root of Simpson's diversity index over productive rearrangements. The clones in this table, taken by TCRdb from immuneACCESS, are in-frame only. Not every clone is retained; where verified, under half of the shortfall comes from an unresolved V gene, and the cause of the rest is unknown. V and J calls and clone size are given by that table; D and trimming were obtained from the DNA. The sample table shows 300,000 to 350,000 clones, and roughly 87% are seen once. The leading ten clones occupy roughly 8.9% of the sample.

The study at large found these results: Clinical and demographic metadata were provided uncurated, with the amount varying by source and participant.

As concerns this clone: It has no known antigen specificity. No much larger clone exists at a distance of one base, and base qualities are not known.

The germline V gene gives CDR1 as SGHAT and CDR2 as FQNNGV. Cut back by 4 bases and 5 bases, the V and J ends lie 9 bases apart. CDR3 length: 13 amino acids, cysteine to phenylalanine. The DNA shown is the 39-base CDR3, in frame from base 1. One collaborating source in Seattle enrolled patients during active infection and followed them longitudinally through the course of disease. The collaborating institutions used their own protocols to collect whole blood in K2EDTA tubes. For TCRbeta analysis, collaborator samples were shipped as frozen whole blood, as isolated PBMCs, or as DNA extracted from either sample type.

The chain is made from TRBV11-2 and TRBJ2-1, and the D gene may be TRBD2, 6 bases matching. The origin of this receptor is a man aged 30 to 39 with COVID-19, enrolled during active disease. Sequencing was carried out using peripheral blood. The DNA sequence reads TGTGCCAGCAGCTCCGGACTACACAATGAGCAGTTCTTC. It translates as CASSSGLHNEQFF.